Sequencing of this T cell receptor (beta chain) was carried out in a study of T cells after yellow fever vaccination (dated by TCRdb to about 2019). The study in broad terms: The SMART-Seq v4 Ultra Low Input RNA kit was used to prepare libraries from fractions with low cell numbers. Bulk TCR alpha and beta repertoires were sequenced longitudinally to track T-cell clones before and after primary and booster YFV17D yellow fever vaccination. Two healthy male donors, one aged 18 to 29 and one aged 30 to 40 years, were included in the cohort. Blood was collected at multiple timepoints before and after primary and secondary immunization, and bulk PBMC replicates and cell subsets were isolated. Broader findings and caveats from the paper: After the booster, most clones that had expanded after primary vaccination were detected again (around 96% of CD4 and around 88% of CD8), suggesting broad maintenance of memory. A small fraction of clonotypes showed up in both the CD4 and CD8 compartments, probably as a result of convergent recombination. The secondary T-cell response was found to be weaker but faster than the primary response, with a peak reached on day 5 rather than on day 15. Because only a couple of donors were included in the study, the extent to which the findings can be generalized is limited. Computational filtering was needed because FACS-sorted repertoires could contain abundant contaminating clonotypes from the bulk population.

CDR1 MNHEY and CDR2 SVGAGI were looked up in the germline V gene. V lost 6 bases and J lost 3 bases; the stretch between them is 12 bases long. From cysteine to phenylalanine, the CDR3 is 14 amino acids long. Only the CDR3 portion is preserved as DNA: 42 bases, with reading frame beginning at the first base. Concerning this clonotype: Its specific antigen is unknown. Base qualities are missing; no much larger clone stands one base away.

The instrument given in TCRdb is Illumina NovaSeq 6000. TCR cDNA was synthesized by 5'RACE template switching, which introduced a universal primer site and unique molecular identifiers. cDNA synthesis was primed from both the TCR alpha and TCR beta constant segments. Library amplification used two PCR steps, and the second PCR step added sample barcodes and sequencing adapters. Libraries were sequenced on Illumina HiSeq 2500 (2x100 bp) or NovaSeq (2x150 bp). The authors' pipeline ran thus. Reads were demultiplexed and collapsed into UMI consensus sequences with MIGEC, and V(D)J alignment was performed with MiXCR. Clonotypes responding to the vaccine were identified with edgeR on replicate PBMC samples, with the criteria of FDR below 0.01 and a log2 fold change above 5 up to day 15. Bulk clonotypes were assigned CD4 or CD8 identity according to which sequenced CD4 or CD8 repertoire held them at higher abundance. Using fastp at Q25 and MiXCR, TCRdb reprocessed the public reads and kept productive beta chains. Each CDR3 protein gets just one entry, which takes the most common genes and DNA from the rows behind it. TCRdb assigned the V and J calls; the authors' analysis was not used. The sample table lists under 350,000 distinct CDR3 sequences, approximately 4% of them with a count of one. 20% to 25% of the sample is held by the ten biggest clonotypes.

The sample's treatment or condition, from its label and the paper: live attenuated yellow fever vaccine strain. At every blood-draw timepoint, two biological replicates of bulk PBMCs were collected. PBMCs were isolated from peripheral blood using a standard Ficoll-Paque protocol. TriZol was used to extract RNA from bulk PBMCs, from CD4 and CD8 fractions, and from dextramer-positive and dextramer-negative fractions. The V and J segments used are TRBV6-5 and TRBJ2-4, with a weak D call of TRBD2 (5 bases match). The material was PBMCs, obtained 5 days after the yellow fever booster vaccination. The source is a man aged 18 to 29 who received the YFV17D yellow fever vaccine. The CDR3 region has the sequence CASSPGVDKNIQYF. The nucleotides are TGTGCCAGCAGCCCCGGGGTGGACAAAAACATTCAGTACTTC.